This T cell receptor (beta chain) is drawn from a study of cytotoxic CD8 clonotypes in ibrutinib-treated CLL. For the study at large: Some 10 relapsed/refractory, some 14 treatment-naive; fewer than 18 IGHV unmutated. The authors obtained response samples at a median of about 13 months of treatment, range 6 to 36.

Remarks on this clone: Antigen unknown.

General study findings and limits: Clonality climbed at ibrutinib response, then dropped toward baseline at progression.

Germline-derived CDR1 and CDR2 are LGHNA and YSLEER. The CDR3 covers 17 residues. With 0 bases removed from V and 5 bases from J, the gap between germline ends came to 19 bases. Only in-frame clones appear in the TCRdb table, and some are missing; sequencing was by immunoSEQ multiplex PCR. This table has around 160,000 clones, approximately 80% appearing once. This chain links TRBV4-3 with TRBJ2-5, with D possibly TRBD1 on 6 matching bases. The material was PBMCs, obtained after 12 months of ibrutinib treatment. The TCR originated in a human donor with chronic lymphocytic leukemia. CDR3 amino acids: CASSQEYRGGSQETQYF. CDR3 in DNA: TGCGCCAGCAGCCAAGAATATCGAGGGGGTAGTCAGGAGACCCAGTACTTC.